Below, 32 T cell receptor beta chains from the same sample are listed, as sequenced in a study of radiotherapy plus CTLA-4 blockade in lung cancer. Method: immunoSEQ multiplex PCR; TCRdb's copy keeps in-frame clones and lacks some. The sample lists about 36,000 clones, more than 80% seen once, with about 5.8% in the top ten. Sequenced material: peripheral blood, taken from a patient treated with radiotherapy plus ipilimumab. The receptors shown here come from a human donor with non-small cell lung cancer who had stable disease on radiotherapy plus ipilimumab.

The genes are TRBV28 and TRBJ1-6, with 9 nucleotides matching TRBD1. V lost 4 bases, J lost 9 bases, and 7 bases stayed unmatched. Germline-derived CDR1 and CDR2 are MDHEN and SYDVKM. The CDR3 is 15 residues long. The CDR3 DNA reads TGTGCCAGCAGTTCGGGACAGGGAAGCTTTTCACCCCTCCACTTT. Amino acid sequence: CASSSGQGSFSPLHF.

This chain joins TRBV20-1 and TRBJ2-1; D remains unclear. V was pared by 3 bases and J by 14 bases, with 5 bases between. Germline CDR1 and CDR2: DFQATT and SNEGSKA (reference sequence). The CDR3 sequence is 8 residues long. The CDR3 DNA sequence: TGCAGTGCTAGTCGGGAGTTCTTC. It codes for CSASREFF.

V gene TRBV11-2 combines with J gene TRBJ2-1; TRBD2 might be the D (5 bases). Germline CDR1 is SGHAT and CDR2 is FQNNGV. The CDR3 spans 15 residues. The V gene lost 1 base and the J gene lost 2 bases, with 9 bases spanning the gap. In DNA, the CDR3 is TGTGCCAGCAGCTTAGCGGGATCTACCTACAATGAGCAGTTCTTC. This translates into CASSLAGSTYNEQFF.

Comments on this clone: Germline is not matched at one junction end, which may reflect a read error. The chain employs TRBV7-3 and TRBJ2-7, with TRBD1 matching 7 bases. CDR1 and CDR2 from the germline V gene are SGHTA and FQGTGA. The CDR3 sequence is 14 residues long. The chain's CDR3 is CASSLTGEFYEQYF. The CDR3 nucleotides read TGTGCCAGCAGCCTAACAGGGGAATTCTACGAGCAGTACTTC.

This rearrangement joins TRBV27 to TRBJ2-7; D perhaps matches TRBD1 (5 bases). Trimming stripped 3 bases from V and 11 bases from J, with 20 bases between. This CDR3 region has 14 residues. Germline loops: CDR1 MNHEY, CDR2 SMNVEV (reference sequence). This chain's CDR3 is CASSLSGNSIWEYF. CDR3 sequence (DNA): TGTGCCAGCAGTTTGTCAGGGAACTCCATTTGGGAGTACTTC.

The chain uses TRBV28 and TRBJ2-3, with TRBD1 matching over 7 bases. CDR1 and CDR2 (germline): MDHEN, SYDVKM. With 3 bases clipped from V and 0 bases from J, the junction kept 6 bases outside the gene matches. The CDR3 consists of 16 residues. The CDR3 nucleotides read TGTGCCAGCAGTTTGAACCCAGGGGGTAGCACAGATACGCAGTATTTT. Translation: CASSLNPGGSTDTQYF.

This chain links TRBV11-2 with TRBJ2-1; a possible D gene is TRBD1 (6 bases). The length of the CDR3 is 15 residues. V gave up 3 bases and J gave up 8 bases, with 17 bases separating them. Germline V gives CDR1 SGHAT, CDR2 FQNNGV. For the CDR3, the DNA is TGTGCCAGCAGCTTCTGGGGGCGGGTGGGGGATGAGCAGTTCTTC. Protein sequence: CASSFWGRVGDEQFF.

Only a few counts were recorded for this clone. The V and J genes are TRBV7-9 and TRBJ2-1; 14 bases are shared with TRBD2. Trimming took 5 bases from V and 8 from J; bases not matched to a gene: 2. From germline, CDR1 is SEHNR and CDR2 FQNEAQ (reference sequence). CDR3 length: 14 residues. Written as DNA, the CDR3 is TGTGCCAGCAGCCGGGGACTAGCGGGAGATGAGCAGTTCTTC. Residues: CASSRGLAGDEQFF.

The chain has TRBV29-1 and TRBJ1-2; the D gene is possibly TRBD1 (5 bases). V gave up 7 bases and J gave up 1 base, with 25 bases separating them. This CDR3 comprises 17 residues. Germline CDR1 is SQVTM and CDR2 is ANQGSEA. The CDR3 sequence is CSDHGTEGPDVNYGYTF. CDR3 in DNA: TGCAGCGACCACGGGACGGAGGGGCCTGATGTTAACTATGGCTACACCTTC.

This chain links TRBV5-5 with TRBJ2-7, with 13 bases lining up with TRBD2. With V trimmed by 6 bases and J by 4 bases, 4 bases remained unmatched. Germline CDR1 is SGHKS and CDR2 is YYEKEE (reference sequence). The CDR3 covers 14 residues. CDR3 sequence (DNA): TGTGCCAGCACACTAGCGGGAGGGGGATACGAGCAGTACTTC. Translated: CASTLAGGGYEQYF.

The chain uses TRBV4-3 and TRBJ1-2; a weak D match, TRBD1 (5 bases). V lost 4 bases and J lost 4, with 16 bases in between. The germline V gene encodes CDR1 LGHNA and CDR2 YSLEER. The CDR3 extends over 15 amino acids. This CDR3 reads CASSPYAGKIYGYTF. The CDR3 coding sequence is TGCGCCAGCAGCCCGTATGCAGGGAAGATCTATGGCTACACCTTC.

V gene TRBV4-1 combines with J gene TRBJ2-5; TRBD2 might be the D (6 bases). This CDR3 contains 13 residues. The germline CDR1 and CDR2 sequences are MGHRA and YSYEKL. The V end was cut by 2 bases, the J end by 4 bases, with 8 bases between. CDR3 bases: TGCGCCAGCAGCCAATGGAGGGGAGAGACCCAGTACTTC. This translates into CASSQWRGETQYF.

CDR3 in amino acids: CASSLVSSGNPYEQYF. CDR3 DNA sequence: TGTGCCAGCAGCTTAGTCTCTAGCGGGAACCCATACGAGCAGTACTTC. The V call is TRBV7-2, the J call TRBJ2-7, with TRBD2 matching 9 bases. V gave up 1 base and J gave up 4 bases; unmatched junction bases: 8. CDR3 length equals 16 residues. Germline CDR1 is SGHTA and CDR2 is FQGNSA.

The chain carries TRBV4-1 and TRBJ1-2, with TRBD1 identical over 11 bases. The CDR3 consists of 15 residues. Trimming cost V 4 bases and J 4 bases; bases outside gene matches: 5. The V gene's germline CDR1 is MGHRA and CDR2 YSYEKL. CDR3 DNA: TGCGCCAGCAGCCCAAGGACAGGGGGCCCCTATGGCTACACCTTC. Its translation is CASSPRTGGPYGYTF.

The genes are TRBV18 and TRBJ1-5; TRBD1 agrees at 8 bases. Germline assignment: CDR1 KGHSH and CDR2 LQKENI. The ends lost 3 bases at V and 3 bases at J; junction bases unmatched: 1. The CDR3 is made up of 14 amino acids. This CDR3 is CASSPTGDNQPQHF. Written as DNA, the CDR3 is TGTGCCAGCTCACCGACAGGGGACAATCAGCCCCAGCATTTT.

The chain has TRBV11-2 and TRBJ2-7; no clear D. V was cut by 6 bases and J by 4 bases, with 4 bases left in between. Germline loops: CDR1 SGHAT, CDR2 FQNNGV. The length of the CDR3 is 10 residues. The CDR3 DNA is TGTGCCAGCAGACAATACGAGCAGTACTTC. Translated, it gives CASRQYEQYF.

This clone was seen only a few times. This chain connects TRBV28 to TRBJ1-5; possible D gene TRBD1, 6 bases. There are 15 residues in the CDR3. Germline V lookup: CDR1 MDHEN, CDR2 SYDVKM. The V gene lost 7 bases and the J gene lost 0 bases, with 13 bases spanning the gap. CDR3 DNA: TGTGCCAGCAAGCGGGGGGCACATAGCAATCAGCCCCAGCATTTT. Translating gives CASKRGAHSNQPQHF.

The CDR3 loop reads CASSFWTGSYNEQFF. The CDR3 region has the DNA TGTGCCAGCAGTTTCTGGACAGGGTCCTACAATGAGCAGTTCTTC. V is TRBV27 and J is TRBJ2-1; TRBD1 aligns across 8 bases. CDR1 and CDR2 from the germline V gene are MNHEY and SMNVEV (reference sequence). This CDR3 is built from 15 residues. Trimming at V came to 3 bases and at J to 1 base, leaving 2 bases not matched to a gene.

The rearrangement links TRBV11-2 to TRBJ2-7; 13 bases are shared with TRBD2. Germline-derived CDR1 and CDR2 are SGHAT and FQNNGV. This CDR3 region has 12 residues. Trimming cost V 9 bases and J 5 bases; bases outside gene matches: 1. The CDR3 bases are TGTGCCAGTGGGACTAGCGGGGACGAGCAGTACTTC. Translated: CASGTSGDEQYF.

The chain's CDR3 is CASSAEQGDNQPQHF. The CDR3 bases are TGTGCCAGCAGCGCCGAACAGGGGGACAATCAGCCCCAGCATTTT. This sequence joins TRBV9 and TRBJ1-5; 8 nucleotides line up with TRBD1. The ends lost 3 bases at V and 3 bases at J; junction bases unmatched: 5. The CDR3 is 15 residues long. Germline V gives CDR1 SGDLS, CDR2 YYNGEE.

This chain uses TRBV6-6 with TRBJ2-2; possible D gene TRBD1, 6 bases. Germline V gene lookup returns CDR1 MNHNY and CDR2 SVGAGI (reference sequence). The V gene lost 4 bases and the J gene lost 4 bases, with 13 bases spanning the gap. This CDR3 region has 15 residues. The CDR3 is CASSLAGEGTGELFF. For the CDR3, the DNA is TGTGCCAGCAGTTTGGCAGGGGAAGGCACCGGGGAGCTGTTTTTT.

The genes are TRBV4-3 and TRBJ2-1; TRBD2 matches 8 bases. The CDR3 has 17 residues. CDR1 and CDR2 from the germline V gene are LGHNA and YSLEER. V lost 0 bases and J lost 8; bases outside the gene matches: 12. The CDR3 DNA reads as TGCGCCAGCAGCCAAGACCTCGCTAGCGGGTTAGGCTATGAGCAGTTCTTC. Protein product: CASSQDLASGLGYEQFF.

The chain joins TRBV7-2 to TRBJ2-5; 7 bases line up with TRBD1. With V trimmed by 4 bases and J by 2 bases, 13 bases remained unmatched. Germline V gene data show CDR1 as SGHTA and CDR2 as FQGNSA. CDR3 size: 17 residues. Here the CDR3 DNA reads TGTGCCAGCAGCTCCGGTGTCCGGGACAGCGGTCAAGAGACCCAGTACTTC. Translation gives CASSSGVRDSGQETQYF.

In the case of this clone: At one boundary the junction diverges from the germline segment, which might be a read error. The chain couples TRBV16 to TRBJ1-5; 7 nucleotides match TRBD1. From germline, CDR1 is KGHSY and CDR2 FQNENV. This CDR3 contains 15 residues. DNA for the CDR3: TGTGCCAGCAGCCCCCGGGACAGTTCTAATCAGGCCCAGCATTTT. This translates into CASSPRDSSNQAQHF.

The V gene is TRBV5-1, the J gene TRBJ2-3; 8 nucleotides agree with TRBD2. The V and J ends lost 2 bases and 4 bases, in that order; junction bases with no gene match: 6. The CDR3 spans 15 residues. The germline V gene has CDR1 SGHRS and CDR2 YFSETQ. The CDR3 here is CASSLQAGDPDTQYF. CDR3 nucleotide sequence: TGCGCCAGCAGCTTACAAGCGGGAGATCCAGATACGCAGTATTTT.

This rearrangement joins TRBV9 to TRBJ2-7; D is perhaps TRBD2 (6 bases). V was trimmed by 3 bases and J by 2 bases, leaving 12 bases between them. Germline loops: CDR1 SGDLS, CDR2 YYNGEE. The CDR3 is 14 amino acids. CDR3 in amino acids: CASSASPGAYEQYF. The CDR3 DNA follows: TGTGCCAGCAGCGCCAGTCCGGGGGCCTACGAGCAGTACTTC. Complete variable domain (other parts from reference TRBV9 and TRBJ2-7): DSGVTQTPKHLITATGQRVTLRCSPRSGDLSVYWYQQSLDQGLQFLIQYYNGEERAKGNILERFSAQQFPDLHSELNLSSLELGDSALYFCASSASPGAYEQYFGPGTRLTVT.

The J gene is TRBJ1-6, the V gene TRBV11-3, with D hard to call. The CDR3 consists of 14 residues. The germline gives CDR1 SGHNT, CDR2 YENEEA. V lost 0 bases, J lost 9 bases, and 9 bases lay in between. The CDR3 region has the DNA TGTGCCAGCAGCTTAGACCCATCGGGTTCACCCCTCCACTTT. Protein product: CASSLDPSGSPLHF.

This clone occurred a few times. This chain links TRBV10-3 with TRBJ2-7; 8 bases are a match to TRBD2. Germline V lookup: CDR1 ENHRY, CDR2 SYGVKD. The CDR3 runs 16 residues. The ends lost 7 bases at V and 4 bases at J; junction bases unmatched: 15. Here the CDR3 reads CAIKRGASGSSYEQYF. CDR3 DNA: TGTGCCATCAAGCGTGGGGCCAGCGGGAGTTCTTACGAGCAGTACTTC.

The chain uses TRBV2 and TRBJ1-6; D might be TRBD1 (6 bases). Trimming stripped 4 bases from V and 4 bases from J, with 8 bases between. This CDR3 has 14 residues. CDR1 and CDR2 from the germline V gene are SNHLY and FYNNEI. This CDR3 is CASSARGYNSPLHF. CDR3 nucleotides: TGTGCCAGCAGTGCCAGGGGTTATAATTCACCCCTCCACTTT.

The chain has TRBV11-2 and TRBJ2-3; 11 bases map to TRBD1. The germline V gene has CDR1 SGHAT and CDR2 FQNNGV. This CDR3 is built from 17 residues. Trimming removed 3 bases from V and 6 bases from J; junction bases left unmatched: 11. CDR3 protein: CASSLESDRGQRDTQYF. CDR3 DNA sequence: TGTGCCAGCAGCTTGGAATCGGACAGGGGGCAGAGGGATACGCAGTATTTT.

The chain combines TRBV5-1 with TRBJ2-7; 10 bases map to TRBD1. Germline V gives CDR1 SGHRS, CDR2 YFSETQ. Trimming took 4 bases from V and 0 from J; bases not matched to a gene: 4. The CDR3 is 15 amino acids. The CDR3 region is CASSMGQGSSYEQYF. CDR3 nucleotide sequence: TGCGCCAGCAGCATGGGACAGGGGAGCTCCTACGAGCAGTACTTC.

This chain links TRBV5-1 with TRBJ2-2; no clear D. This CDR3 region has 12 residues. V shed 6 bases and J shed 4 bases, with 7 bases lying between them. Germline V lookup: CDR1 SGHRS, CDR2 YFSETQ. CDR3 residues: CASNPTTGELFF. Written as DNA, the CDR3 is TGCGCCAGCAACCCTACCACCGGGGAGCTGTTTTTT.